Below are 7 T cell receptor beta chains sequenced from a single sample in a study of blood T cells in healthy people across ages. PCR was performed a second time for about 7 to 12 cycles using a sample-barcoded 5' primer and a J-beta primer mix. TCRdb re-called the 5' RACE reads through MiXCR, storing one row per CDR3 protein. The table has about 640,000 distinct CDR3 sequences, 25% to 35% seen once. The sample consisted of blood. These receptors were obtained from an elderly woman in good health.

Remarks on this clonotype: A read error is possible here, since a much larger clone lies one base away. The CDR3 reads CSATFGSTNEKLFF. The CDR3 region has the DNA TGCAGCGCAACATTTGGTTCGACTAATGAAAAACTGTTTTTT. The chain has TRBV29-1 and TRBJ1-4; the D is unclear. V lost 7 bases, J lost 2 bases, and 14 bases lay in between. The CDR3 length is 14 residues. From germline, CDR1 is SQVTM and CDR2 ANQGSEA. Combining the CDR3 with reference TRBV29-1 and TRBJ1-4 gives the whole variable domain SAVISQKPSRDICQRGTSLTIQCQVDSQVTMMFWYRQQPGQSLTLIATANQGSEATYESGFVIDKFPISRPNLTFSTLTVSNMSPEDSSIYLCSATFGSTNEKLFFGSGTQLSVL.

J is TRBJ2-4 and V is TRBV12-3 or TRBV12-4; TRBD2 agrees at 10 bases. The CDR3 runs 16 residues. Trimming at V came to 3 bases and at J to 4 bases, leaving 6 bases not matched to a gene. CDR3 in amino acids: CASSFLGTSAKNIQYF. DNA for the CDR3: TGTGCCAGCAGTTTCCTTGGGACTAGCGCAAAAAACATTCAGTACTTC.

This clonotype was counted ten times or more. J is TRBJ2-5 and V is TRBV6-6; D is undetermined. CDR1 is MNHNY, CDR2 SVGAGI, per germline (reference sequence). The CDR3 has 12 amino acids. Trimming stripped 2 bases from V and 4 bases from J, with 5 bases between. Here the CDR3 DNA reads TGTGCCAGCAGTTACACGTCAGAGACCCAGTACTTC. Protein product: CASSYTSETQYF.

Of note for this clonotype: This could be a read error, since a much larger clone is one nucleotide away. Since the CDR3 does not end with the conserved phenylalanine or tryptophan, this likely comes from a read error. The chain carries TRBV12-3 or TRBV12-4 and TRBJ1-2; no clear D. The CDR3 extends over 13 amino acids. The germline V and J ends were trimmed by 0 bases and 4 bases, with 6 bases remaining between them. As DNA, the CDR3 is TGTGCCAGCAGTTTAGCAGGGCGCTATGGCTACACCTGC. Translation gives CASSLAGRYGYTC.

This clonotype was observed a handful of times. The chain carries TRBV29-1 and TRBJ1-1; 11 nucleotides agree with TRBD1. The CDR3 spans 12 residues. Germline trimming cut 7 bases from V and 8 bases from J; bases unmatched to any gene: 6. Germline values: CDR1 SQVTM, CDR2 ANQGSEA. The CDR3 protein is CSAGQGAEEAFF. CDR3 sequence (DNA): TGCAGCGCCGGACAGGGGGCAGAGGAAGCTTTCTTT.

This clonotype was recorded many times. The rearrangement links TRBV29-1 to TRBJ1-1; 7 bases are a match to TRBD1. The CDR3 is 12 amino acids. Germline CDR1 SQVTM, CDR2 ANQGSEA. The ends lost 6 bases at V and 7 bases at J; junction bases unmatched: 8. The DNA for the CDR3 is TGCAGCGTAGACAGGGCGGTGGGTGAAGCTTTCTTT. This sequence encodes CSVDRAVGEAFF.

Here the CDR3 DNA reads TGCGCCAGCAGCCCGTCATCCCTTGGGAGAGAGCAGTACTTC. Encoded protein: CASSPSSLGREQYF. The V and J genes are TRBV5-1 and TRBJ2-7, with a weak D call TRBD2 (5 bases). V lost 4 bases and J 7 bases, leaving 18 bases between the germline ends. This CDR3 is built from 14 residues. CDR1 and CDR2 (germline): SGHRS, YFSETQ.